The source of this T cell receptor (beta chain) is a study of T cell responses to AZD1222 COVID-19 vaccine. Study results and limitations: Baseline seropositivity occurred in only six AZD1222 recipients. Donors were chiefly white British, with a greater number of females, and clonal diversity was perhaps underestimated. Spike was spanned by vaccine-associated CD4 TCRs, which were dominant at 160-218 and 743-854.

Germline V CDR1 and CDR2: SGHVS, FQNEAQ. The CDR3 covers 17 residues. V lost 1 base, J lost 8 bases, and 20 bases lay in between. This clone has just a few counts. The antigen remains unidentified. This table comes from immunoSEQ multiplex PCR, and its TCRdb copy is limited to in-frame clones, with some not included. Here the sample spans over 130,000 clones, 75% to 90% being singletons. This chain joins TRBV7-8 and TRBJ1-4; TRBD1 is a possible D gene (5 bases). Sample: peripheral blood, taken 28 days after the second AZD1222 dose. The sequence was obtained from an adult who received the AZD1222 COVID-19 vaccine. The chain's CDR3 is CASSLGLMGGPGEKLFF. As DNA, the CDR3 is TGTGCCAGCAGCTTAGGGTTAATGGGGGGACCTGGGGAAAAACTGTTTTTT.